The 22 T cell receptor beta chains below come from one sample, sequenced in a study of shared clonotypes between healthy human individuals. Method: immunoSEQ multiplex PCR; TCRdb's copy keeps in-frame clones and lacks some. The sample contains about 1 million clones, under 80% of which appear only once. Sequencing was done on a sample of memory CD4+ T cells sorted from blood. The subset: CD45RA-negative fraction. The receptors here all came from a man between 18 and 29 years old in good health.

The chain employs TRBV5-4 and TRBJ2-7, with TRBD2 matching over 9 bases. The J segment lost 6 bases and the V segment lost 4 bases, leaving 8 bases of the junction unmatched. The length of the CDR3 is 14 residues. Germline V CDR1 and CDR2: SGHNT, YYREEE (reference sequence). CDR3: CASSPRGGASEQYF. Here the CDR3 DNA reads TGTGCCAGCAGCCCCCGCGGGGGGGCCTCCGAGCAGTACTTC.

The chain combines TRBV11-3 with TRBJ2-5, with 11 bases that match TRBD2. This CDR3 has 16 amino acids. CDR1 SGHNT and CDR2 YENEEA come from the germline V gene. After removal of 5 bases from V and 4 bases from J, the junction contained 9 bases not matched to a gene. The CDR3 loop reads CASSLSGGAFPETQYF. CDR3 nucleotides: TGTGCCAGCAGCCTTAGCGGGGGGGCCTTCCCAGAGACCCAGTACTTC.

The J gene is TRBJ1-2, the V gene TRBV6-1; D is undetermined. Per the germline V gene, CDR1 is MNHNS and CDR2 is SASEGT. This CDR3 spans 14 amino acids. The V end lost 6 bases, the J end lost 0 bases, and 11 bases lay between the germline ends. CDR3 sequence reads: CASRTTVTNYGYTF. Here the CDR3 DNA reads TGTGCCAGCAGAACGACGGTCACTAACTATGGCTACACCTTC.

The rearrangement links TRBV6-1 to TRBJ1-2, with TRBD1 identical over 9 bases. The CDR3 extends over 16 amino acids. In germline, CDR1 is MNHNS, CDR2 SASEGT. The V gene end was trimmed by 4 bases and the J gene end by 4 bases; junction bases not matched to a gene: 10. The CDR3 DNA reads as TGTGCCAGCAGTGTTACCTCGACAGGGGGAGGCTATGGCTACACCTTC. Amino acids: CASSVTSTGGGYGYTF.

This clone was observed a few times. The rearrangement links TRBV18 to TRBJ2-7; perhaps TRBD2 as D (5 bases). The germline CDR1 and CDR2 sequences are KGHSH and LQKENI. V gave up 4 bases and J gave up 2 bases, with 12 bases separating them. The CDR3 has 14 residues. CDR3 sequence (DNA): TGTGCCAGCTCACTTCTCCAGGAGGCCTACGAGCAGTACTTC. This codes for CASSLLQEAYEQYF.

This clone was observed a handful of times. V gene TRBV19 combines with J gene TRBJ1-4; possibly TRBD1 for D (5 bases). Trimming took 6 bases from V and 1 from J, leaving 12 bases between them. The germline V gene has CDR1 LNHDA and CDR2 SQIVND (reference sequence). The CDR3 has 15 residues. CDR3 sequence: CASSPGGLTNEKLFF. As DNA, the CDR3 is TGTGCCAGTAGCCCCGGGGGTCTAACTAATGAAAAACTGTTTTTT. The whole variable domain, filled in from reference TRBV19 and TRBJ1-4, reads DGGITQSPKYLFRKEGQNVTLSCEQNLNHDAMYWYRQDPGQGLRLIYYSQIVNDFQKGDIAEGYSVSREKKESFPLTVTSAQKNPTAFYLCASSPGGLTNEKLFFGSGTQLSVL.

A few counts support this clone. J is TRBJ1-5 and V is TRBV28; 7 bases match TRBD1. With V trimmed by 3 bases and J by 1 base, 15 bases remained unmatched. Germline values: CDR1 MDHEN, CDR2 SYDVKM. The CDR3 has 19 residues. CDR3 sequence reads: CASSFNRWDSNSSNQPQHF. CDR3 sequence (DNA): TGTGCCAGCAGTTTTAATAGATGGGACAGCAATTCAAGCAATCAGCCCCAGCATTTT.

The chain employs TRBV2 and TRBJ2-5, with D perhaps given as TRBD1 or TRBD2 (5 bases each). The CDR3 extends over 14 amino acids. V was trimmed by 7 bases and J by 3 bases, leaving 15 bases between them. Germline V gene sequence: CDR1 SNHLY, CDR2 FYNNEI. This CDR3 reads CASMMGPLKETQYF. CDR3 in DNA: TGTGCCAGCATGATGGGACCCCTCAAAGAGACCCAGTACTTC. Full variable domain (rest looked up from reference TRBV2 and TRBJ2-5): EPEVTQTPSHQVTQMGQEVILRCVPISNHLYFYWYRQILGQKVEFLVSFYNNEISEKSEIFDDQFSVERPDGSNFTLKIRSTKLEDSAMYFCASMMGPLKETQYFGPGTRLLVL.

The V call is TRBV28, the J call TRBJ2-7, with D possibly being TRBD1 (5 bases). Trimming pared 3 bases from V and 2 bases from J, leaving 8 bases between. The CDR3 consists of 13 residues. Germline CDR1 and CDR2: MDHEN and SYDVKM. The DNA of the CDR3 is TGTGCCAGCAGTTTTGGCAGGGCCTACGAGCAGTACTTC. This sequence encodes CASSFGRAYEQYF.

V usage is TRBV7-3 and J usage is TRBJ2-4; 11 bases map to TRBD1. Germline CDR1 reads SGHTA; CDR2 reads FQGTGA. Germline trimming cut 4 bases from V and 9 bases from J; bases unmatched to any gene: 2. This CDR3 has 13 amino acids. CDR3 amino acids: CASSSGTGGIQYF. Written as DNA, the CDR3 is TGTGCCAGCAGCTCCGGGACAGGGGGCATTCAGTACTTC.

The chain employs TRBV9 and TRBJ2-5; 9 bases fit TRBD1. This CDR3 spans 16 amino acids. Germline loops: CDR1 SGDLS, CDR2 YYNGEE. The ends lost 0 bases at V and 2 bases at J; junction bases unmatched: 5. The CDR3 reads CASSVGDRGEQETQYF. Written as DNA, the CDR3 is TGTGCCAGCAGCGTAGGAGACAGGGGGGAGCAAGAGACCCAGTACTTC. Using reference TRBV9 and TRBJ2-5 for the parts outside the CDR3, the full variable domain is DSGVTQTPKHLITATGQRVTLRCSPRSGDLSVYWYQQSLDQGLQFLIQYYNGEERAKGNILERFSAQQFPDLHSELNLSSLELGDSALYFCASSVGDRGEQETQYFGPGTRLLVL.

This clone was recorded a few times. The J gene is TRBJ1-1, the V gene TRBV15; D may be TRBD1 (5 bases). V gave up 0 bases and J gave up 3 bases, with 11 bases separating them. CDR3 length: 15 residues. CDR1 and CDR2 from the germline V gene are LNHNV and YYDKDF (reference sequence). In DNA, the CDR3 is TGTGCCACCAGCAGAGATAATTGGGGGGACACTGAAGCTTTCTTT. Translation: CATSRDNWGDTEAFF.

The chain recombines TRBV2 with TRBJ2-2, with 7 bases that match TRBD2. The CDR3 has 15 amino acids. Looked up from germline, CDR1 is SNHLY and CDR2 is FYNNEI. Unmatched junction bases numbered 9, after V lost 7 bases and J lost 4 bases. CDR3 bases: TGTGCCAGCACGGGCGGGAGTGGTATCACCGGGGAGCTGTTTTTT. Translated, it gives CASTGGSGITGELFF.

The chain combines TRBV29-1 with TRBJ2-7, with D perhaps TRBD2 (7 bases). Germline V CDR1 and CDR2: SQVTM, ANQGSEA. The V gene lost 3 bases and the J gene lost 3 bases, with 12 bases spanning the gap. CDR3 size: 13 residues. Here the CDR3 reads CSVDRGAGYEQYF. CDR3 nucleotides: TGCAGCGTTGATCGGGGGGCCGGCTACGAGCAGTACTTC.

The chain carries TRBV14 and TRBJ1-5, with D unresolved. Trimming took 4 bases from V and 0 from J, leaving 4 bases between them. Germline assignment: CDR1 SGHDN and CDR2 FVKESK. The CDR3 consists of 13 residues. The CDR3 is CASSRTSNQPQHF. In DNA, the CDR3 is TGTGCCAGCAGCCGAACTAGCAATCAGCCCCAGCATTTT. Variable domain in full (rest from reference TRBV14 and TRBJ1-5): EAGVTQFPSHSVIEKGQTVTLRCDPISGHDNLYWYRRVMGKEIKFLLHFVKESKQDESGMPNNRFLAERTGGTYSTLKVQPAELEDSGVYFCASSRTSNQPQHFGDGTRLSIL.

In the case of this clone: The junction departs from germline at one end; a sequencing error may be responsible. V and J are TRBV29-1 and TRBJ1-1; 10 nucleotides align to TRBD1. There are 12 residues in the CDR3. Germline V gene sequence: CDR1 SQVTM, CDR2 ANQGSEA. The CDR3 here is CSVMGQGPPPTF. CDR3 in DNA: TGCAGCGTAATGGGACAGGGGCCCCCTCCCACCTTT.

The CDR3 bases are TGTGCCAGCAGCTTACACGGGGGTAGCTCCTACGAGCAGTACTTC. This translates into CASSLHGGSSYEQYF. This chain connects TRBV7-2 to TRBJ2-7, with D possibly being TRBD2 (6 bases). The CDR3 sequence is 15 residues long. CDR1 is SGHTA and CDR2 is FQGNSA in the germline V gene. The V end lost 2 bases, the J end lost 0 bases, and 11 bases lay between the germline ends.

This chain joins TRBV6-5 and TRBJ1-5; unclear D gene. Looked up from germline, CDR1 is MNHEY and CDR2 is SVGAGI. The V end was cut by 7 bases, the J end by 2 bases, with 9 bases between. The CDR3 is 13 amino acids. CDR3 sequence reads: CASKRGGNQPQHF. CDR3 bases: TGTGCCAGCAAGCGTGGGGGCAATCAGCCCCAGCATTTT.

This sequence joins TRBV2 and TRBJ1-1, with D perhaps matching TRBD1 (6 bases). This CDR3 has 14 residues. Germline lookup yields CDR1 SNHLY and CDR2 FYNNEI. Trimming removed 7 bases from V and 3 bases from J, with 15 bases in between. CDR3 residues: CASKDSSPDTEAFF. The CDR3, as DNA: TGTGCCAGCAAGGACAGCTCTCCCGACACTGAAGCTTTCTTT.

This clone was seen a handful of times. The rearrangement joins TRBV7-2 to TRBJ1-6, with 8 bases fitting TRBD1. The CDR3 contains 16 residues. V lost 6 bases, J lost 7 bases, and 11 bases stayed unmatched. Germline V lookup: CDR1 SGHTA, CDR2 FQGNSA. Here the CDR3 reads CASRPGQGRGNSPLHF. The DNA of the CDR3 is TGTGCCAGCAGACCCGGACAGGGAAGGGGAAATTCACCCCTCCACTTT.

This clone was recorded once. This specimen includes other DNA sequences encoding the same CDR3. V gene TRBV28 combines with J gene TRBJ1-6; no firm D call. This CDR3 is built from 14 residues. Germline CDR1 is MDHEN and CDR2 is SYDVKM. The germline V and J ends were trimmed by 5 bases and 0 bases, with 5 bases remaining between them. In nucleotides, the CDR3 is TGTGCCAGCAGTCTCAGCTCCTATAATTCACCCCTCCACTTT. This sequence encodes CASSLSSYNSPLHF.

Turning to this clone: One end of the junction does not line up with germline, which may come from a read error. V gene TRBV29-1 combines with J gene TRBJ1-4; no reliable D call. This CDR3 region has 11 residues. Germline V gene lookup returns CDR1 SQVTM and CDR2 ANQGSEA. CDR3 coding DNA: TGCAGCGTTGCTTTCGGGCGGGAAATTGTTTTT. Translating it yields CSVAFGREIVF. Full variable domain (remainder filled in from reference TRBV29-1 and TRBJ1-4): SAVISQKPSRDICQRGTSLTIQCQVDSQVTMMFWYRQQPGQSLTLIATANQGSEATYESGFVIDKFPISRPNLTFSTLTVSNMSPEDSSIYLCSVAFGREIVFGSGTQLSVL.